The TCR beta chain under discussion was sequenced for a study of T cells in localized non-small cell lung cancer. Findings of the study overall: Uninvolved adjacent lung showed higher T cell clonality than tumor. Only one tumor region was sequenced, so heterogeneity remains possible.

CDR3 size: 13 residues. The V segment lost 6 bases and the J segment 10 bases; nucleotides outside the gene matches: 6. Germline CDR1 MNHNY, CDR2 SVGAGI (reference sequence). This clone has a single count. Its antigen is not known. Repertoires were generated with immunoSEQ multiplex PCR, while TCRdb's copy carries only in-frame clones and drops some. The sample includes roughly 38,000 clones, roughly 87% of them seen just once. The V gene is TRBV6-6, the J gene TRBJ1-6, with 7 bases lining up with TRBD1. The sequences come from peripheral blood, collected before any cancer treatment. This clonotype originated in a male donor aged 60 or over with stage III squamous cell lung carcinoma. CDR3 residues: CASRPTGTSPLHF. CDR3 coding DNA: TGTGCCAGCAGGCCGACAGGGACCTCACCCCTCCACTTT.